In this sample, the clone carrying this TCR beta chain turned up a few times. Its antigen is still unknown. This entry comes from a study of vaccination and CD4 T cells after COVID-19. Study as a whole: Overlapping spike pools from SARS-CoV-2 and HCoV-NL63, HCoV-OC43 and HCoV-229E served as culture stimuli.

With the Oncomine TCR Beta short-read assay, DNA from cultured CD4+ T cells was sequenced. TCRdb analysed the PCR reads with MiXCR anew, one entry per CDR3 protein. There are some 9,000 distinct CDR3 sequences in the sample; 30% to 45% occur only once, and 16% lies in the top ten. Documented treatment: approximately 9-day PBMC culture with coronavirus spike peptide pools or control peptides (ViraFEST assay). This CDR3 is 18 amino acids long. The germline V and J ends were trimmed by 5 bases and 7 bases, with 24 bases remaining between them. CDR1 and CDR2 from the germline V gene are LNHDA and SQIVND (reference sequence).

The chain is built from TRBV19 and TRBJ1-6; D remains ambiguous. Input material: CD4+ T cells from blood, cultured in vitro. This receptor was identified in a human donor who had recovered from COVID-19. CDR3 sequence: CASSFELVYGSQNSPLHF. In DNA form, the CDR3 reads TGTGCCAGTAGTTTCGAGCTAGTTTACGGCAGCCAAAATTCACCCCTCCACTTT.